One and the same sample provided the 25 T cell receptor beta chains below, sequenced in a study of cytomegalovirus exposure and HLA in healthy donors. The PCR used 60 Vbeta and 13 Jbeta primers. Measured with immunoSEQ multiplex PCR; TCRdb has only the in-frame clones, and not every one. Among about 200,000 clones listed, about 81% were seen once. Sequenced input: PBMCs. The receptor source for this set is a woman aged 45 to 65 in good health and CMV-seropositive.

This chain links TRBV27 with TRBJ2-3, with 11 bases matching TRBD1. After removal of 3 bases from V and 6 bases from J, the junction contained 2 bases not matched to a gene. CDR1 is MNHEY and CDR2 is SMNVEV in the germline V gene (reference sequence). CDR3 length: 14 residues. CDR3 nucleotide sequence: TGTGCCAGCAGTTTGGGACAGGGGGATGATACGCAGTATTTT. It yields the protein CASSLGQGDDTQYF.

This clone was seen once. V and J are TRBV29-1 and TRBJ1-1, with a possible D match to TRBD1 (6 bases). The germline V gene encodes CDR1 SQVTM and CDR2 ANQGSEA. The CDR3 runs to 11 residues. Deletions cut 5 bases from V and 6 bases from J, with 10 bases between. Here the CDR3 DNA reads TGCAGCGTTCTAGGGGGTTCTGAAGCTTTCTTT. Amino acids: CSVLGGSEAFF. Full variable domain (remainder filled in from reference TRBV29-1 and TRBJ1-1): SAVISQKPSRDICQRGTSLTIQCQVDSQVTMMFWYRQQPGQSLTLIATANQGSEATYESGFVIDKFPISRPNLTFSTLTVSNMSPEDSSIYLCSVLGGSEAFFGQGTRLTVV.

As concerns this clone: Other DNA sequences within the sample encode an identical CDR3. The chain carries TRBV5-1 and TRBJ2-7; 8 positions match TRBD1. V shed 4 bases and J 2 bases; nucleotides not matched to a gene: 5. The length of the CDR3 is 14 residues. The germline V gene encodes CDR1 SGHRS and CDR2 YFSETQ. This CDR3 reads CASSLGTGPYEQYF. For the CDR3, the DNA is TGCGCCAGCAGCCTGGGGACAGGACCCTACGAGCAGTACTTC.

The rearrangement links TRBV11-2 to TRBJ2-7; TRBD1 matches 12 bases. Per the germline V gene, CDR1 is SGHAT and CDR2 is FQNNGV. The length of the CDR3 is 14 residues. After removal of 3 bases from V and 6 bases from J, the junction contained 3 bases not matched to a gene. This CDR3 is CASSFGDRGLEQYF. The DNA for the CDR3 is TGTGCCAGCAGCTTCGGGGACAGGGGGCTCGAGCAGTACTTC.

This chain connects TRBV25-1 to TRBJ1-1; no clear D. The CDR3 totals 15 residues. Trimming removed 5 bases from V and 3 bases from J, with 16 bases in between. Germline values: CDR1 MGHDK, CDR2 SYGVNS. The CDR3 spells CASSSEGMRDTEAFF. The CDR3 bases are TGTGCCAGCAGTTCGGAGGGTATGAGGGACACTGAAGCTTTCTTT.

This clone was counted once. The chain is built from TRBV5-4 and TRBJ1-6, with D perhaps matching TRBD1 (5 bases). The CDR3 is 14 residues long. Trimming took 0 bases from V and 10 from J, leaving 11 bases between them. In germline, CDR1 is SGHNT, CDR2 YYREEE (reference sequence). The DNA for the CDR3 is TGTGCCAGCAGCTTGGGCAGGGTAGGATCACCCCTCCACTTT. Translated, it gives CASSLGRVGSPLHF.

This clone was detected only a few times. CDR3 region: CASSLDQGEIAKLFF. CDR3 DNA sequence: TGTGCCAGCAGCTTAGATCAGGGCGAGATAGCAAAACTGTTTTTT. The genes are TRBV11-2 and TRBJ1-4, with a weak D call TRBD1 (5 bases). V was shortened by 0 bases and J by 10 bases, with 15 bases between the two germline ends. Germline V gives CDR1 SGHAT, CDR2 FQNNGV. This CDR3 comprises 15 residues.

A single count supports this clone. The chain couples TRBV5-4 to TRBJ2-3; 7 bases are shared with TRBD2. Germline trimming cut 0 bases from V and 3 bases from J; bases unmatched to any gene: 4. The CDR3 contains 15 residues. The germline CDR1 and CDR2 sequences are SGHNT and YYREEE (reference sequence). Written as DNA, the CDR3 is TGTGCCAGCAGCTTGGGGGGCGGGGGTACAGATACGCAGTATTTT. Translation gives CASSLGGGGTDTQYF.

The rearrangement uses TRBV6-5 and TRBJ1-5; 7 bases are shared with TRBD1. CDR1 and CDR2 from the germline V gene are MNHEY and SVGAGI. This CDR3 is built from 14 residues. V trimming: 8 bases; J trimming: 2 bases; junction bases outside the gene matches: 6. CDR3 in amino acids: CASGRGRGNQPQHF. The CDR3 nucleotides are TGTGCCAGCGGTAGGGGGCGTGGCAATCAGCCCCAGCATTTT.

The chain links TRBV19 to TRBJ2-5; 8 bases agree with TRBD1. CDR3 length: 14 amino acids. V lost 6 bases and J lost 0; bases outside the gene matches: 3. CDR1 and CDR2 (germline): LNHDA, SQIVND (reference sequence). For the CDR3, the DNA is TGTGCCAGTAGAAGGACAGGGAACCAAGAGACCCAGTACTTC. This encodes CASRRTGNQETQYF.

This clone appeared a few times. This rearrangement joins TRBV28 to TRBJ2-1, with a possible D match to TRBD1 (6 bases). CDR1 MDHEN and CDR2 SYDVKM come from the germline V gene. V lost 4 bases and J 6 bases, leaving 19 bases between the germline ends. This CDR3 contains 16 residues. CDR3 protein: CASSSPGTRGSNEQFF. The DNA of the CDR3 is TGTGCCAGCAGTTCCCCCGGGACCAGGGGATCCAATGAGCAGTTCTTC.

V and J are TRBV6-5 and TRBJ2-6; D perhaps matches TRBD1 (7 bases). V was trimmed by 8 bases and J by 10 bases, leaving 18 bases between them. CDR1 and CDR2 from the germline V gene are MNHEY and SVGAGI. This CDR3 is 14 amino acids long. DNA of the CDR3: TGTGCCAGCCGACGACAGGGACTTTTTAACGTCCTGACTTTC. As protein: CASRRQGLFNVLTF.

A word on this clone: A junction boundary mismatches the germline segment, possibly from a read error. The chain recombines TRBV27 with TRBJ1-6; TRBD1 agrees at 8 bases. Germline V CDR1 and CDR2: MNHEY, SMNVEV (reference sequence). The CDR3 is made up of 19 amino acids. CDR3 nucleotide sequence: TGTGCCAGCAGTTTAGGGCCACCAGGGGGCGGCTCCTATAATTCACCCCCCCACTTT. It translates to CASSLGPPGGGSYNSPPHF.

The V gene is TRBV15, the J gene TRBJ2-7; no reliable D call. Trimming stripped 5 bases from V and 4 bases from J, with 9 bases between. The germline V gene has CDR1 LNHNV and CDR2 YYDKDF (reference sequence). CDR3 size: 12 residues. CDR3 sequence: CATSESRYEQYF. The DNA for the CDR3 is TGTGCCACCAGCGAGTCCCGTTACGAGCAGTACTTC. Filled out from reference TRBV15 and TRBJ2-7, the complete variable domain reads DAMVIQNPRYQVTQFGKPVTLSCSQTLNHNVMYWYQQKSSQAPKLLFHYYDKDFNNEADTPDNFQSRRPNTSFCFLDIRSPGLGDTAMYLCATSESRYEQYFGPGTRLTVT.

This sequence joins TRBV7-9 and TRBJ1-2; 7 positions agree with TRBD1. The CDR3 consists of 13 residues. With 5 bases clipped from V and 4 bases from J, the junction kept 4 bases outside the gene matches. Per the germline V gene, CDR1 is SEHNR and CDR2 is FQNEAQ (reference sequence). CDR3 DNA sequence: TGTGCCAGCAGCGTGGACAGGACCTATGGCTACACCTTC. Its protein is CASSVDRTYGYTF. The entire variable domain, with the rest obtained from reference TRBV7-9 and TRBJ1-2, is as follows: DTGVSQNPRHKITKRGQNVTFRCDPISEHNRLYWYRQTLGQGPEFLTYFQNEAQLEKSRLLSDRFSAERPKGSFSTLEIQRTEQGDSAMYLCASSVDRTYGYTFGSGTRLTVV.

The J gene is TRBJ1-1, the V gene TRBV28, with TRBD1 identical over 7 bases. Trimming took 3 bases from V and 6 from J; bases not matched to a gene: 10. Per the germline V gene, CDR1 is MDHEN and CDR2 is SYDVKM. This CDR3 has 15 amino acids. The CDR3 sequence is CASSLPTGEDAEAFF. The CDR3 region has the DNA TGTGCCAGCAGTTTGCCCACAGGGGAGGACGCTGAAGCTTTCTTT.

The chain employs TRBV7-9 and TRBJ1-2, with unresolved D. V lost 0 bases to trimming and J lost 7 bases, with 6 bases between them. This CDR3 is built from 12 residues. The germline V gene encodes CDR1 SEHNR and CDR2 FQNEAQ (reference sequence). CDR3 nucleotide sequence: TGTGCCAGCAGCTTAGCCCAGGCTGGCTACACCTTC. The encoded protein is CASSLAQAGYTF.

The gene calls are TRBV4-1 and TRBJ2-7, with 8 bases that match TRBD1. The CDR3 loop spans 16 amino acids. CDR1 MGHRA and CDR2 YSYEKL come from the germline V gene. J was trimmed by 2 bases and V by 3 bases; bases with no gene match: 9. The CDR3 sequence: CASSQATGALPYEQYF. The DNA of the CDR3 is TGCGCCAGCAGCCAGGCGACAGGGGCCCTTCCCTACGAGCAGTACTTC.

The chain carries TRBV5-6 and TRBJ1-2; 9 bases line up with TRBD1. The V gene end was trimmed by 7 bases and the J gene end by 8 bases; junction bases not matched to a gene: 9. This CDR3 is built from 13 residues. The germline V gene encodes CDR1 SGHDT and CDR2 YYEEEE. This CDR3 reads CASALQGASGYTF. The DNA for the CDR3 is TGTGCCAGCGCGTTACAGGGGGCGTCGGGCTACACCTTC.

The chain couples TRBV5-6 to TRBJ2-7, with 9 bases lining up with TRBD2. Germline V gene lookup returns CDR1 SGHDT and CDR2 YYEEEE. V lost 2 bases and J lost 0; bases outside the gene matches: 3. The CDR3 contains 15 residues. CDR3 region: CASSFKREVSYEQYF. CDR3 sequence (DNA): TGTGCCAGCAGCTTTAAGCGGGAGGTCTCCTACGAGCAGTACTTC. The full variable domain, with the rest looked up from reference TRBV5-6 and TRBJ2-7, is DAGVTQSPTHLIKTRGQQVTLRCSPKSGHDTVSWYQQALGQGPQFIFQYYEEEERQRGNFPDRFSGHQFPNYSSELNVNALLLGDSALYLCASSFKREVSYEQYFGPGTRLTVT.

J is TRBJ2-2 and V is TRBV15, with 13 positions matching TRBD2. CDR3 size: 17 residues. With 8 bases clipped from V and 6 bases from J, the junction kept 12 bases outside the gene matches. Germline CDR1 reads LNHNV; CDR2 reads YYDKDF (reference sequence). CDR3 protein: CATGTGTSGMSAGELFF. DNA for the CDR3: TGTGCCACCGGTACCGGGACTAGCGGGATGTCGGCCGGGGAGCTGTTTTTT.

V is TRBV7-3 and J is TRBJ2-1, with TRBD2 matching over 14 bases. This CDR3 spans 18 amino acids. Germline lookup yields CDR1 SGHTA and CDR2 FQGTGA. The V segment lost 5 bases and the J segment 8 bases; nucleotides outside the gene matches: 14. CDR3 region: CASSLSPQTSGRAHEQFF. Here the CDR3 DNA reads TGTGCCAGCAGCCTAAGCCCCCAGACTAGCGGGAGGGCTCATGAGCAGTTCTTC.

The chain uses TRBV7-9 and TRBJ2-1, with D maybe TRBD2 (5 bases). The CDR3 sequence is 18 residues long. The V end lost 5 bases, the J end lost 5 bases, and 25 bases lay between the germline ends. CDR1 and CDR2 (germline): SEHNR, FQNEAQ (reference sequence). The DNA for the CDR3 is TGTGCCAGCAGCCTACGGGAACCCCTCGCACTTCGGGACAATGAGCAGTTCTTC. As protein: CASSLREPLALRDNEQFF.

This chain links TRBV27 with TRBJ1-3, with D uncertain. The V end was cut by 6 bases, the J end by 4 bases, with 13 bases between. This CDR3 has 14 amino acids. Germline CDR1 reads MNHEY; CDR2 reads SMNVEV (reference sequence). Written as DNA, the CDR3 is TGTGCCAGCAGAGAGAGGGCAGCCGGAAACACCATATATTTT. Encoded protein: CASRERAAGNTIYF.

The rearrangement uses TRBV21-1 and TRBJ2-5; the D segment call TRBD2 is taken from the table without a DNA check. TRBV21-1 is annotated as a pseudogene. The CDR3 contains 15 residues. CDR3 sequence (DNA): TGTGCCAGCAGCCCCGCGGGGGTTGGAGTGCGGACCCAGTACTTC. Its protein product is CASSPAGVGVRTQYF.